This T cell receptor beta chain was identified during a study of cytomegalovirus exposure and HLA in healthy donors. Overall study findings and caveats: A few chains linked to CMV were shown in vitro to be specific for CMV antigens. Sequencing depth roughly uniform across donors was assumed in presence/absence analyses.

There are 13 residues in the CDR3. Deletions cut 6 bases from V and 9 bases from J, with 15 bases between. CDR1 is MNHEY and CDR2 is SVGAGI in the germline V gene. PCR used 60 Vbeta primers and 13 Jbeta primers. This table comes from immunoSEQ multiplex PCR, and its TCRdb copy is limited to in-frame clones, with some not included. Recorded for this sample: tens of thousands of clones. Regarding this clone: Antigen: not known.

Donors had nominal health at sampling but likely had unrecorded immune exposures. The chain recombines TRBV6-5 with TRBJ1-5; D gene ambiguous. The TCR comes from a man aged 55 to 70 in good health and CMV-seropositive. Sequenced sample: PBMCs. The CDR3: CASRGRTGGPQHF. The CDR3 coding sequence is TGTGCCAGCAGGGGCAGGACGGGAGGGCCCCAGCATTTT.